This entry lists 24 T cell receptor beta chains sequenced from one sample in a study of T cells in Graves' hyperthyroidism and ophthalmopathy. What was amplified from RNA transcripts were TCR beta CDR3 regions. The HTBI primer set was used in a first-round RT-PCR of the TCR CDR3. TCRdb re-derived calls from the multiplex PCR reads in MiXCR, one entry per CDR3 protein. The data show roughly 710,000 distinct CDR3 sequences, around 40% seen once. Sequencing input: blood. The receptors were gathered from a woman between 40 and 50 years old with Graves' hyperthyroidism.

V is TRBV3-2 and J is TRBJ1-1; TRBD1, the D gene given by the table, was not confirmed from the DNA. TRBV3-2 is shown as a pseudogene. The CDR3 spans 14 residues. CDR3 amino acids: CASSSRGGSTEAFF. As DNA, the CDR3 is TGTGCCAGCAGCTCTCGAGGGGGTAGCACTGAAGCTTTCTTT.

This clonotype came up a few times. The V and J genes are TRBV7-2 and TRBJ2-2; TRBD1 is a possible D gene (5 bases). Germline lookup yields CDR1 SGHTA and CDR2 FQGNSA. Trimming took 8 bases from V and 2 from J, leaving 15 bases between them. The CDR3 is made up of 15 amino acids. The CDR3 loop is CASARVRANTGELFF. Here the CDR3 DNA reads TGTGCCAGCGCCCGGGTCAGGGCTAACACCGGGGAGCTGTTTTTT.

This chain uses TRBV7-9 with TRBJ2-6, with 8 bases that match TRBD1. Losses at the gene ends were 4 bases for V and 15 bases for J; bases not matched to a gene: 5. The CDR3 has 12 amino acids. Germline loops: CDR1 SEHNR, CDR2 FQNEAQ (reference sequence). CDR3 DNA: TGTGCCAGCAGCTCCTTGGGACAGGACCTGACTTTC. This encodes CASSSLGQDLTF.

This clonotype was picked up many times. V usage is TRBV19 and J usage is TRBJ1-5; D is ambiguous. Trimming cost V 5 bases and J 9 bases, with 11 bases left between them. The germline CDR1 and CDR2 sequences are LNHDA and SQIVND (reference sequence). This CDR3 region has 12 residues. As DNA, the CDR3 is TGTGCCAGTAGTCCGGACCAAGGGCCCCAGCATTTT. It encodes CASSPDQGPQHF.

The chain employs TRBV6-1 and TRBJ2-7; D perhaps matches TRBD1 (5 bases). Germline CDR1 and CDR2: MNHNS and SASEGT. CDR3 length equals 15 residues. V lost 5 bases and J lost 4, with 18 bases in between. The chain's CDR3 is CASSPTEAPTYEQYF. CDR3 DNA: TGTGCCAGCAGTCCGACAGAGGCTCCCACTTACGAGCAGTACTTC.

Many counts were recorded for this clonotype. V and J are TRBV10-3 and TRBJ1-5, with 8 bases fitting TRBD1. Per germline, CDR1 ENHRY and CDR2 SYGVKD. The length of the CDR3 is 15 residues. After removal of 4 bases from V and 6 bases from J, the junction contained 8 bases not matched to a gene. The CDR3 DNA reads TGTGCCATCAGTGCAACGGCAGGGGGCAGTCAGCCCCAGCATTTT. Protein product: CAISATAGGSQPQHF.

The rearrangement links TRBV7-2 to TRBJ2-7; 8 bases match TRBD2. The CDR3 extends over 12 amino acids. V lost 9 bases, J lost 3 bases, and 4 bases stayed unmatched. Germline V gives CDR1 SGHTA, CDR2 FQGNSA. In DNA, the CDR3 is TGTGCCAGTAGAGCGGGGGACTACGAGCAGTACTTC. It translates to CASRAGDYEQYF.

This chain uses TRBV4-3 with TRBJ1-5; D gene unclear. The CDR3 runs to 13 residues. Trimming removed 0 bases at V and 9 bases at J, with 9 bases between. Germline V gene data show CDR1 as LGHNA and CDR2 as YSLEER. The CDR3 DNA reads TGCGCCAGCAGCCAAGATAAGGGCTTGCCCCAGCATTTT. Its protein product is CASSQDKGLPQHF.

This clonotype was found many times. The chain is built from TRBV2 and TRBJ1-1; 8 nucleotides agree with TRBD1. V dropped 6 bases and J dropped 2; count of bases not matched to a gene: 11. Germline V gene sequence: CDR1 SNHLY, CDR2 FYNNEI. CDR3 size: 16 residues. CDR3 nucleotides: TGTGCCAGCAGAGGGACAGGTCGACACATAAACACTGAAGCTTTCTTT. Translation: CASRGTGRHINTEAFF.

In its sample, this clonotype was seen many times. V is TRBV29-1 and J is TRBJ2-5; the match to TRBD2 covers 8 bases. Trimming cost V 2 bases and J 4 bases; bases outside gene matches: 6. The CDR3 is 14 residues long. CDR1 is SQVTM and CDR2 is ANQGSEA in the germline V gene. The CDR3 spells CSVEPSGRPETQYF. The CDR3 DNA is TGCAGCGTTGAACCCAGCGGGAGACCAGAGACCCAGTACTTC.

The chain links TRBV19 to TRBJ1-5; perhaps TRBD1 as D (5 bases). In germline, CDR1 is LNHDA, CDR2 SQIVND (reference sequence). V was trimmed by 3 bases and J by 6 bases, leaving 15 bases between them. CDR3 size: 15 residues. The CDR3 reads CASSMQGRMFQPQHF. CDR3 DNA sequence: TGTGCCAGTAGTATGCAGGGAAGGATGTTTCAGCCCCAGCATTTT. The full variable domain, rest sourced from reference TRBV19 and TRBJ1-5, is DGGITQSPKYLFRKEGQNVTLSCEQNLNHDAMYWYRQDPGQGLRLIYYSQIVNDFQKGDIAEGYSVSREKKESFPLTVTSAQKNPTAFYLCASSMQGRMFQPQHFGDGTRLSIL.

This clonotype was picked up a small number of times. The chain is built from TRBV27 and TRBJ1-2; the D gene is possibly TRBD1 (5 bases). Germline CDR1 reads MNHEY; CDR2 reads SMNVEV (reference sequence). The CDR3 covers 11 residues. V was clipped by 3 bases and J by 11 bases, with 10 bases between them. For the CDR3, the DNA is TGTGCCAGCAGTTTTGGGGGGAGGTACACCTTC. This gives the protein CASSFGGRYTF.

The genes are TRBV25-1 and TRBJ2-7; D possibly uses TRBD1 or TRBD2 (5 bases each). V lost 6 bases and J lost 4, with 16 bases in between. The CDR3 runs to 14 residues. From germline, CDR1 is MGHDK and CDR2 SYGVNS. CDR3 nucleotides: TGTGCCAGCAGCGTTCGGGACGGCCGATACGAGCAGTACTTC. Amino acids: CASSVRDGRYEQYF.

Concerning this clonotype: This sequence may be a read error, since a much larger clone differs from it by one base. Given the absence of the conserved phenylalanine or tryptophan at the CDR3 end, a read error is likely. The chain recombines TRBV2 with TRBJ2-7; 8 positions match TRBD1. The V gene's germline CDR1 is SNHLY and CDR2 FYNNEI. This CDR3 spans 13 amino acids. V was pared by 8 bases and J by 3 bases, with 6 bases of the junction left unmatched. The CDR3 loop reads CASRWTGSYEQYL. The CDR3 nucleotides read TGTGCCAGCCGTTGGACAGGGAGCTACGAGCAGTACCTC.

This chain uses TRBV4-3 with TRBJ2-5, with 9 positions matching TRBD2. CDR1 is LGHNA and CDR2 is YSLEER in the germline V gene. The ends lost 4 bases at V and 3 bases at J; junction bases unmatched: 6. The CDR3 contains 15 residues. The CDR3 region is CASSPGLALEETQYF. The CDR3 region has the DNA TGCGCCAGCAGCCCGGGACTAGCCTTGGAAGAGACCCAGTACTTC.

About this clonotype itself: Sequence at one end of the junction differs from germline and may be a read error. The chain links TRBV11-2 to TRBJ2-5; unclear D gene. The V gene's germline CDR1 is SGHAT and CDR2 FQNNGV. The length of the CDR3 is 13 residues. CDR3 in DNA: TGTGTCAGCAGCTTAGATTCCGCAGAGACCCAGTACTTC. Protein sequence: CVSSLDSAETQYF. Drawing the rest from reference TRBV11-2 and TRBJ2-5, the complete variable domain is EAGVAQSPRYKIIEKRQSVAFWCNPISGHATLYWYQQILGQGPKLLIQFQNNGVVDDSQLPKDRFSAERLKGVDSTLKIQPAKLEDSAVYLCVSSLDSAETQYFGPGTRLLVL.

This chain joins TRBV5-4 and TRBJ2-7, with 7 bases identical to TRBD1. The CDR3 has 15 amino acids. In germline, CDR1 is SGHNT, CDR2 YYREEE (reference sequence). Losses at the gene ends were 2 bases for V and 2 bases for J; bases not matched to a gene: 7. This CDR3 is CASSFRQGYAYEQYF. For the CDR3, the DNA is TGTGCCAGCAGCTTCCGACAGGGCTACGCCTACGAGCAGTACTTC.

The rearrangement uses TRBV7-2 and TRBJ1-2, with D tentatively TRBD1 (6 bases). Germline V gene lookup returns CDR1 SGHTA and CDR2 FQGNSA. The CDR3 consists of 13 residues. V was trimmed by 5 bases and J by 5 bases, leaving 12 bases between them. The CDR3 is CASSVQGGYGYTF. The CDR3 DNA is TGTGCCAGCAGCGTACAGGGAGGGTATGGCTACACCTTC.

The J gene is TRBJ1-5, the V gene TRBV7-2; 9 bases are a match to TRBD1. The CDR3 extends over 16 amino acids. Trimming removed 5 bases from V and 3 bases from J; junction bases left unmatched: 8. The germline V gene has CDR1 SGHTA and CDR2 FQGNSA. CDR3 sequence: CASSKGQGQHNQPQHF. The CDR3 bases are TGTGCCAGCAGCAAGGGACAGGGACAACACAATCAGCCCCAGCATTTT.

This CDR3 is CASSWASTGAEGMAFF. DNA of the CDR3: TGTGCCAGCAGCTGGGCCTCGACAGGGGCCGAGGGGATGGCTTTCTTT. The V gene is TRBV7-9, the J gene TRBJ1-1, with 8 bases lining up with TRBD1. Germline CDR1 SEHNR, CDR2 FQNEAQ (reference sequence). Germline trimming cut 4 bases from V and 11 bases from J; bases unmatched to any gene: 18. The CDR3 covers 16 residues.

This clonotype was seen at least ten times. The chain couples TRBV19 to TRBJ1-5, with D unresolved. CDR1 and CDR2 (germline): LNHDA, SQIVND (reference sequence). This CDR3 has 14 residues. V dropped 8 bases and J dropped 0 bases, with 11 bases sitting between them. In nucleotides, the CDR3 is TGTGCCAGTGGAGGTGGTAGTAGCAATCAGCCCCAGCATTTT. Translation gives CASGGGSSNQPQHF.

In this sample, this clonotype turned up a few times. The chain recombines TRBV7-3 with TRBJ2-7; tentative D call: TRBD1 (5 bases). CDR1 is SGHTA, CDR2 FQGTGA, per germline. Trimming pared 8 bases from V and 3 bases from J, leaving 14 bases between. This CDR3 comprises 13 residues. CDR3 sequence: CASSPDDSYEQYF. The CDR3 DNA follows: TGTGCCAGCTCACCAGATGACAGCTACGAGCAGTACTTC.

This clonotype was counted at least ten times. The chain joins TRBV10-3 to TRBJ2-2; no clear D gene. The CDR3 sequence is 14 residues long. V lost 7 bases to trimming and J lost 2 bases, with 11 bases between them. Germline V gives CDR1 ENHRY, CDR2 SYGVKD. In nucleotides, the CDR3 is TGTGCCATCAATAGGGCCGACAACACCGGGGAGCTGTTTTTT. It yields the protein CAINRADNTGELFF.

This rearrangement joins TRBV29-1 to TRBJ1-1; no clear D. Germline V gene data show CDR1 as SQVTM and CDR2 as ANQGSEA. V dropped 7 bases and J dropped 3 bases, with 12 bases sitting between them. The CDR3 loop spans 12 amino acids. The DNA for the CDR3 is TGCAGCGCCGCCGACTGGTACACTGAAGCTTTCTTT. Its translation is CSAADWYTEAFF. Variable domain in full (rest from reference TRBV29-1 and TRBJ1-1): SAVISQKPSRDICQRGTSLTIQCQVDSQVTMMFWYRQQPGQSLTLIATANQGSEATYESGFVIDKFPISRPNLTFSTLTVSNMSPEDSSIYLCSAADWYTEAFFGQGTRLTVV.